The sequence of this TCR beta chain was determined in a study of blood T cell repertoires in COVID-19. Authors' processing steps: Researchers report that nucleated cell counts were estimated from reference gene primer amplification. Method: immunoSEQ multiplex PCR; TCRdb's copy keeps in-frame clones and lacks some. Clone size and the V and J calls come from that table; the DNA yielded D and trimming. The sample has under 65,000 clones, around 90% seen once. Sequencing was performed on peripheral blood. This sequence was found in a man older than 75 with acute or convalescent COVID-19.

The chain's CDR3 is CASSTRQGQGETQYF. The DNA for the CDR3 is TGCGCCAGCAGCACCCGACAGGGACAGGGAGAGACCCAGTACTTC. The chain carries TRBV5-1 and TRBJ2-5, with 9 bases aligning to TRBD1. The CDR3 consists of 15 residues. Germline CDR1 is SGHRS and CDR2 is YFSETQ. The trim removed 4 bases at V and 4 bases at J, leaving 8 bases unmatched.